This T cell receptor beta chain was recorded in a study of CD8 T cells in ankylosing spondylitis. TCRdb independently ran MiXCR on the 5' RACE reads; one entry per CDR3 protein. The sample includes about 150,000 distinct CDR3 sequences, over 10% of them seen just once. Germline-derived CDR1 and CDR2 are WSHSY and SAAADI. This CDR3 region has 13 residues. V was clipped by 5 bases and J by 6 bases, with 11 bases between them. This clonotype was found many times. What was sequenced was blood, either unsorted or a sorted T cell fraction (not recorded which). The clonotype was recovered from a female donor with ankylosing spondylitis or in good health (not recorded which). This sequence joins TRBV10-2 and TRBJ2-1, with a possible D match to TRBD1 (6 bases). The CDR3 DNA reads as TGCGCCAGCAGTCAAAACAGGGTCAATGAGCAGTTCTTC. Translation gives CASSQNRVNEQFF.